This T cell receptor beta chain was sequenced in a study of shared clonotypes between healthy human individuals. Germline V gene sequence: CDR1 SGHAT, CDR2 FQNNGV. The CDR3 totals 15 residues. V was clipped by 5 bases and J by 7 bases; unmatched bases: 6. Profiling relied on immunoSEQ multiplex PCR, and the TCRdb table lists in-frame clones only, not all of them. This sample has roughly 2,300,000 clones; about nine tenths occur once, and the top ten carry approximately 0.41%. A single count supports this clone. Its target is not known. Study conclusions and caveats: It was the few donors that limited the genetic and exposure-history diversity represented.

The sample was naive CD4+ T cells from PBMCs. Documented subset: CD45RA+ positively selected. This clonotype was sampled from a man younger than 30 in good health. Some clones in this sample may be carry-over from other donors' samples. The chain recombines TRBV11-2 with TRBJ2-1; 12 nucleotides agree with TRBD2. DNA for the CDR3: TGTGCCAGCAGCCTCGGACTAGCGGGGATTAATGAGCAGTTCTTC. This gives the protein CASSLGLAGINEQFF.